This T cell receptor beta chain was recovered during a study of T cells in Graves' hyperthyroidism and ophthalmopathy. This clonotype was detected ten times or more. The antigen remains undetermined. General study points: Most clonotypes that expanded in the thyroid above 0.001 also showed up in blood.

With 3 bases removed from V and 3 bases from J, the gap between germline ends came to 12 bases. The CDR3 totals 13 residues. The germline gives CDR1 DFQATT, CDR2 SNEGSKA (reference sequence). Researchers took RNA transcripts and amplified the TCR beta CDR3 regions from them. With the HTBI primer set, the TCR CDR3 went through a first round of RT-PCR. One entry per CDR3 protein results from TCRdb running MiXCR on the multiplex PCR reads. This sample has some 440,000 distinct CDR3 sequences, with around 14% found just once. Newly diagnosed hyperthyroidism patients aged 18 to 65 years had disease lasting under 2 months. Used for diagnoses were clinical symptoms, serum thyroxine and TRAb, thyroid ultrasound and orbital computed tomography. PBMCs stemmed from approximately 10 ml fresh peripheral blood.

The specimen sequenced was blood. The rearrangement links TRBV20-1 to TRBJ2-7, with D perhaps matching TRBD2 (5 bases). The sequence was collected from a woman under 30 with Graves' hyperthyroidism. This chain's CDR3 is CSARGRGGYEQYF. The CDR3 DNA follows: TGCAGTGCTAGGGGTCGAGGAGGCTACGAGCAGTACTTC.